The 16 T cell receptor beta chains in this list originate from one sample, sequenced in a study of blood T cell repertoires in COVID-19. The method was immunoSEQ multiplex PCR; TCRdb's version includes in-frame clones alone and lacks a portion of them. The sample has hundreds of thousands of clones; 80% to 90% are singletons. Sequencing used peripheral blood. The receptor source for this set is a woman aged 45-65 years with COVID-19, enrolled during active disease.

This clone was detected once. The chain couples TRBV5-1 to TRBJ2-7; 9 nucleotides agree with TRBD1. The length of the CDR3 is 16 residues. Germline CDR1 and CDR2: SGHRS and YFSETQ. V shed 0 bases and J 5 bases; nucleotides not matched to a gene: 9. The CDR3 sequence is CASSLVAGTGTHEQYF. CDR3 nucleotide sequence: TGCGCCAGCAGCTTGGTTGCCGGGACAGGGACCCACGAGCAGTACTTC.

The chain couples TRBV15 to TRBJ1-1; D not resolved. This CDR3 contains 14 residues. V lost 1 base, J lost 2 bases, and 8 bases lay in between. Germline V gene data show CDR1 as LNHNV and CDR2 as YYDKDF (reference sequence). The DNA for the CDR3 is TGTGCCACCAGCAGAGGGGCAATAAACACTGAAGCTTTCTTT. Translated, it gives CATSRGAINTEAFF.

In its sample, this clone was seen once. In nucleotides, the CDR3 is TGCAGCGTTCGAGGGCCGTCCTACGAGCAGTACTTC. Its translation is CSVRGPSYEQYF. This rearrangement joins TRBV29-1 to TRBJ2-7, with D perhaps matching TRBD2 (5 bases). In germline, CDR1 is SQVTM, CDR2 ANQGSEA. Trimming shortened V by 5 bases and J by 1 base, and 9 bases separated the two germline ends. The CDR3 is made up of 12 amino acids.

The chain has TRBV7-2 and TRBJ1-6, with a weak D call TRBD1 (5 bases). The germline gives CDR1 SGHTA, CDR2 FQGNSA. Trimming left V 2 bases short and J 8 bases short, with 13 bases between. There are 15 residues in the CDR3. CDR3 in DNA: TGTGCCAGCAGCTTACGCCATCAGGGCCATTCACCCCTCCACTTT. It specifies CASSLRHQGHSPLHF.

The chain links TRBV5-8 to TRBJ1-2; D call uncertain. The V end lost 1 base, the J end lost 7 bases, and 14 bases lay between the germline ends. The germline CDR1 and CDR2 sequences are SGHTS and YDEGEE. This CDR3 is built from 14 residues. In nucleotides, the CDR3 is TGTGCCAGCAGCTTGTGGGAGGGTGACGGTGGCTACACCTTC. Translated, it gives CASSLWEGDGGYTF.

This clone was recorded a few times. The chain combines TRBV7-2 with TRBJ1-5, with TRBD1 matching 12 bases. Per the germline V gene, CDR1 is SGHTA and CDR2 is FQGNSA. Trimming removed 4 bases from V and 5 bases from J; junction bases left unmatched: 3. The CDR3 length is 15 residues. The CDR3 here is CASSWDRGPYQPQHF. CDR3 in DNA: TGTGCCAGCAGCTGGGACAGGGGGCCCTATCAGCCCCAGCATTTT.

V and J are TRBV24-1 and TRBJ1-3; a possible D gene is TRBD1 (5 bases). The CDR3 sequence is 15 residues long. The germline V and J ends were trimmed by 6 bases and 0 bases, with 11 bases remaining between them. Germline CDR1 and CDR2: KGHDR and SFDVKD. CDR3 region: CATSSGTYSGNTIYF. CDR3 nucleotides: TGTGCCACCAGTTCAGGGACTTACTCTGGAAACACCATATATTTT.

The chain uses TRBV27 and TRBJ2-3; TRBD1 agrees at 8 bases. This CDR3 is built from 15 residues. Germline CDR1 and CDR2: MNHEY and SMNVEV (reference sequence). V was pared by 3 bases and J by 6 bases, with 8 bases of the junction left unmatched. The CDR3 protein is CASSLAQGAMDTQYF. CDR3 in DNA: TGTGCCAGCAGTTTGGCTCAGGGGGCTATGGATACGCAGTATTTT.

This chain joins TRBV24-1 and TRBJ1-2, with D unclear. Per the germline V gene, CDR1 is KGHDR and CDR2 is SFDVKD. The CDR3 covers 14 residues. V was pared by 7 bases and J by 7 bases, with 18 bases between. The CDR3 nucleotides read TGTGCCACCAGGCGGGATGGGCAGGAGGGTGGCTACACCTTC. It encodes CATRRDGQEGGYTF.

This clone appeared a few times. The V and J genes are TRBV9 and TRBJ1-5; tentatively, D is TRBD1 (5 bases). Germline-derived CDR1 and CDR2 are SGDLS and YYNGEE. Trimming pared 0 bases from V and 7 bases from J, leaving 14 bases between. This CDR3 contains 15 residues. The CDR3 DNA reads TGTGCCAGCAGCGTAGCGGGCAGGGAAGGCCAGCCCCAGCATTTT. Its translation is CASSVAGREGQPQHF.

This clone was found a few times. This chain uses TRBV2 with TRBJ1-5; weak D call: TRBD1 (6 bases). The CDR3 sequence is 14 residues long. V was trimmed by 5 bases and J by 6 bases, leaving 14 bases between them. Germline-derived CDR1 and CDR2 are SNHLY and FYNNEI. CDR3 loop: CASSSDRRRQPQHF. The CDR3 DNA is TGTGCCAGCAGTTCTGACAGGAGGCGTCAGCCCCAGCATTTT. Using reference TRBV2 and TRBJ1-5 for the parts outside the CDR3, the full variable domain is EPEVTQTPSHQVTQMGQEVILRCVPISNHLYFYWYRQILGQKVEFLVSFYNNEISEKSEIFDDQFSVERPDGSNFTLKIRSTKLEDSAMYFCASSSDRRRQPQHFGDGTRLSIL.

In DNA, the CDR3 is TGTGCCAGCAGCTTTCGGGACAGGGGTTACACTGAAGCTTTCTTT. As protein: CASSFRDRGYTEAFF. V usage is TRBV11-2 and J usage is TRBJ1-1, with 10 bases aligning to TRBD1. Losses at the gene ends were 3 bases for V and 3 bases for J; bases not matched to a gene: 4. The CDR3 totals 15 residues. Germline V gene data show CDR1 as SGHAT and CDR2 as FQNNGV. Drawing the rest from reference TRBV11-2 and TRBJ1-1, the complete variable domain is EAGVAQSPRYKIIEKRQSVAFWCNPISGHATLYWYQQILGQGPKLLIQFQNNGVVDDSQLPKDRFSAERLKGVDSTLKIQPAKLEDSAVYLCASSFRDRGYTEAFFGQGTRLTVV.

This clone was found a few times. This sequence joins TRBV4-3 and TRBJ2-1, with 8 positions matching TRBD2. After removal of 3 bases from V and 6 bases from J, the junction contained 7 bases not matched to a gene. CDR1 and CDR2 from the germline V gene are LGHNA and YSLEER. CDR3 length: 15 residues. This chain's CDR3 is CASSQGLGEANEQFF. The CDR3 nucleotides are TGCGCCAGCAGCCAGGGACTAGGGGAGGCCAATGAGCAGTTCTTC.

The genes are TRBV11-2 and TRBJ2-1, with TRBD1 as a possible D gene (6 bases). The germline V gene encodes CDR1 SGHAT and CDR2 FQNNGV. The CDR3 has 16 amino acids. V was pared by 5 bases and J by 7 bases, with 21 bases between. CDR3 DNA: TGTGCCAGCAGCACCCAGGGACAACCGAGATCGAATGAGCAGTTCTTC. Amino acid sequence: CASSTQGQPRSNEQFF. The full variable domain, in which reference TRBV11-2 and TRBJ2-1 provide the parts outside the CDR3, is EAGVAQSPRYKIIEKRQSVAFWCNPISGHATLYWYQQILGQGPKLLIQFQNNGVVDDSQLPKDRFSAERLKGVDSTLKIQPAKLEDSAVYLCASSTQGQPRSNEQFFGPGTRLTVL.

This clone was counted only a few times. The V call is TRBV7-8, the J call TRBJ1-4, with 7 bases that match TRBD1. This CDR3 is built from 16 residues. Germline V gives CDR1 SGHVS, CDR2 FQNEAQ. V lost 5 bases, J lost 6 bases, and 12 bases stayed unmatched. In nucleotides, the CDR3 is TGTGCCAGCAGCGTACTCCGGGCAGGGGGATATGAAAAACTGTTTTTT. Translating gives CASSVLRAGGYEKLFF.

The chain combines TRBV18 with TRBJ1-2; TRBD1 matches at 9 bases. There are 15 residues in the CDR3. V shed 3 bases, J shed 5 bases, and the junction held 7 bases outside the gene matches. In germline, CDR1 is KGHSH, CDR2 LQKENI. Written as DNA, the CDR3 is TGTGCCAGCTCACCGTCGGGGGACAGGGCATATGGCTACACCTTC. This sequence encodes CASSPSGDRAYGYTF.